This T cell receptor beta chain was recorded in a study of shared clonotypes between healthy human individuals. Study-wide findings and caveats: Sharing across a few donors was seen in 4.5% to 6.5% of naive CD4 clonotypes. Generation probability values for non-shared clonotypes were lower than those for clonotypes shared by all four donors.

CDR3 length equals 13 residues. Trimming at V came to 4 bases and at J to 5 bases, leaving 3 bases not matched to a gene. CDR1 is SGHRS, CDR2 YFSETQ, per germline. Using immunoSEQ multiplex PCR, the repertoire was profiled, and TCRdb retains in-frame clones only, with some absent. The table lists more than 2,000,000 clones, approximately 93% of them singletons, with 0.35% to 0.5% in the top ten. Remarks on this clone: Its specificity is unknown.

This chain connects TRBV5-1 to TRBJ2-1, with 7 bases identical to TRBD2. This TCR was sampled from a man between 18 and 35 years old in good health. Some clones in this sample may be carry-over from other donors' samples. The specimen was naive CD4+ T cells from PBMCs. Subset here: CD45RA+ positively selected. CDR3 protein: CASSERGNNEQFF. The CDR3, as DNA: TGCGCCAGCAGCGAGCGGGGAAACAATGAGCAGTTCTTC.